The rows below give T cell receptor beta chains drawn from one sample of a study of T-cell memory formation after mild COVID-19. MiXCR was run by TCRdb on the 5' RACE reads, yielding one entry per CDR3 protein. The sample has 450,000 or so distinct CDR3 sequences; 25% are singletons. The sequenced material came from PBMCs or a T cell subset sorted from them (not recorded which). All receptors come from an adult woman who had mild COVID-19 (a few samples of this study predate the infection). Cell type and time point are not known. Both conserved end residues are part of each CDR3. D genes are given only for firm matches. The size field is filled for only some rows; it gives once, few, many or a size class.

J | D | size | V | CDR3 | DNA
TRBJ1-3 | - | few | TRBV7-2 | CASSLTPVRNTIYF | TGTGCCAGCAGCTTAACTCCGGTGCGAAACACCATATATTTT
TRBJ2-7 | - | few | TRBV4-1 | CASSRQGGLYEQYF | TGCGCCAGCAGCCGACAGGGAGGGCTCTACGAGCAGTACTTC
TRBJ2-5 | - | few | TRBV4-1 | CASSHLPVETQYF | TGCGCCAGCAGCCACCTCCCAGTGGAGACCCAGTACTTC
TRBJ1-2 | - | - | TRBV7-6 | CASSSEPTGTYGYTF | TGTGCCAGCAGCTCGGAGCCCACAGGGACCTATGGCTACACCTTC
TRBJ2-1 | - | - | TRBV7-9 | CASVAGIYNEQFF | TGTGCCAGCGTTGCAGGGATCTACAATGAGCAGTTCTTC
TRBJ2-3 | TRBD2 | few | TRBV20-1 | CSASGRLNTQYF | TGCAGTGCTAGCGGGAGGTTAAATACGCAGTATTTT
TRBJ2-3 | - | few | TRBV11-1 | CASSLEIRTQYF | TGTGCCAGCAGCTTAGAGATAAGGACACAGTATTTT
TRBJ2-5 | - | few | TRBV7-2 | CASRTRTQETQYF | TGTGCCAGCAGGACCCGGACTCAAGAGACCCAGTACTTC
TRBJ1-5 | TRBD1 | few | TRBV19 | CASSGQGALYSNQPQHF | TGTGCCAGTAGTGGACAGGGAGCCCTCTATAGCAATCAGCCCCAGCATTTT
TRBJ1-6 | - | few | TRBV12-3/TRBV12-4 | CASSFSGAQNSPLHF | TGTGCCAGCAGTTTCTCAGGGGCGCAGAATTCACCCCTCCACTTT
TRBJ1-1 | TRBD1 | few | TRBV19 | CASSKTKGAAEAFF | TGTGCCAGTAGTAAAACCAAGGGGGCGGCTGAAGCTTTCTTT
TRBJ2-2 | - | once | TRBV5-6 | CASSLFPGGELFF | TGTGCCAGCAGCTTGTTCCCTGGGGGGGAGCTGTTTTTT
TRBJ2-1 | TRBD2 | many | TRBV12-3/TRBV12-4 | CASSGFGGEFYNEQFF | TGTGCCAGCAGTGGATTTGGGGGGGAGTTCTACAATGAGCAGTTCTTC
TRBJ1-1 | TRBD1 | - | TRBV24-1 | CATSRGTEAFF | TGTGCCACCAGCAGGGGGACTGAAGCTTTCTTT
TRBJ2-1 | TRBD2 | - | TRBV20-1 | CSARPGTSYNEQFF | TGCAGTGCTAGACCCGGGACTAGTTACAATGAGCAGTTCTTC
TRBJ1-5 | - | - | TRBV12-3/TRBV12-4 | CASTPTAAQPQHF | TGTGCCAGCACCCCCACAGCGGCTCAACCCCAGCATTTT
TRBJ2-6 | TRBD1 | - | TRBV12-3/TRBV12-4 | CASSTILGRQGAIGANVLTF | TGTGCCAGCAGTACGATCCTCGGGCGACAGGGGGCTATTGGGGCCAACGTCCTGACTTTC
TRBJ2-5 | - | - | TRBV20-1 | CSARGAGETQYF | TGCAGTGCTAGGGGGGCCGGAGAGACCCAGTACTTC
TRBJ2-3 | TRBD2 | few | TRBV7-2 | CASSSRREGGTDTQYF | TGTGCCAGCAGCTCCCGACGGGAGGGTGGCACAGATACGCAGTATTTT
TRBJ2-1 | TRBD1 | - | TRBV29-1 | CSVERGDRNEQFF | TGCAGCGTTGAAAGGGGGGACAGGAATGAGCAGTTCTTC
TRBJ1-5 | TRBD1 | many | TRBV4-2 | CASSQDYQGVYSNQPQHF | TGTGCCAGCAGCCAAGACTACCAGGGGGTCTATAGCAATCAGCCCCAGCATTTT
TRBJ2-2 | - | few | TRBV18 | CASSPSGAGPNTGELFF | TGTGCCAGCTCACCCTCGGGCGCAGGGCCGAACACCGGGGAGCTGTTTTTT
TRBJ2-3 | - | - | TRBV13 | CASSSRSENTQYF | TGTGCCAGCAGCTCCCGTAGTGAGAATACGCAGTATTTT
TRBJ2-7 | - | - | TRBV5-1 | CASSLIGGAYEQYF | TGCGCCAGCAGCCTCATAGGGGGGGCATACGAGCAGTACTTC
TRBJ1-5 | - | - | TRBV3-1 | CASSPTRGLPQHF | TGTGCCAGCAGCCCCACCCGGGGGTTGCCCCAGCATTTT
TRBJ2-1 | - | - | TRBV7-9 | CASSPFGGGVLYNEQFF | TGTGCCAGCAGCCCATTCGGGGGAGGTGTCCTCTACAATGAGCAGTTCTTC
TRBJ2-7 | TRBD1 | - | TRBV12-3/TRBV12-4 | CASTLQGPAYEQYF | TGTGCCAGCACCCTACAGGGGCCAGCCTACGAGCAGTACTTC
TRBJ1-1 | - | - | TRBV4-1 | CASSPYGYNTEAFF | TGCGCCAGCAGCCCCTATGGATACAACACTGAAGCTTTCTTT
TRBJ2-5 | - | - | TRBV7-6 | CASTWGGQETQYF | TGTGCCAGCACCTGGGGCGGCCAAGAGACCCAGTACTTC
TRBJ2-1 | - | few | TRBV7-9 | CASSPTAGPGNEQFF | TGTGCCAGCAGCCCTACTGCCGGGCCGGGGAATGAGCAGTTCTTC
TRBJ2-3 | TRBD2 | - | TRBV5-1 | CASSFWTRSDTQYF | TGCGCCAGCAGCTTTTGGACTAGATCAGATACGCAGTATTTT
TRBJ2-3 | - | few | TRBV4-1 | CASSQRVQGYGEDTQYF | TGCGCCAGCAGCCAAAGGGTCCAGGGGTATGGTGAAGATACGCAGTATTTT
TRBJ2-7 | - | - | TRBV20-1 | CSAGRSYEQYF | TGCAGTGCCGGACGGTCCTACGAGCAGTACTTC
TRBJ1-1 | - | - | TRBV20-1 | CSASGGASTEAFF | TGCAGTGCTTCCGGGGGGGCGAGTACTGAAGCTTTCTTT
TRBJ2-3 | TRBD2 | few | TRBV12-3/TRBV12-4 | CASSPLQRGSSTDTQYF | TGTGCCAGCAGCCCCCTCCAGCGGGGGTCAAGCACAGATACGCAGTATTTT
TRBJ1-2 | - | - | TRBV7-3 | CASSSGRDYGYTF | TGTGCCAGCAGCTCCGGACGGGACTATGGCTACACCTTC
TRBJ2-7 | TRBD1 | few | TRBV18 | CASSPGAGGLYEQYF | TGTGCCAGCTCACCTGGGGCAGGGGGATTGTACGAGCAGTACTTC
TRBJ2-7 | TRBD1 | - | TRBV4-1 | CASSQSRGTSYEQYF | TGCGCCAGCAGCCAGAGCAGGGGGACCTCCTACGAGCAGTACTTC
TRBJ2-2 | TRBD1 | few | TRBV11-2 | CASRPRRTGAGELFF | TGTGCCAGCAGACCCAGGAGGACAGGGGCCGGGGAGCTGTTTTTT
TRBJ2-1 | - | few | TRBV20-1 | CSAQLGYEQFF | TGCAGTGCTCAGTTGGGCTATGAGCAGTTCTTC
TRBJ1-1 | - | - | TRBV12-3/TRBV12-4 | CASSFGAEAFF | TGTGCCAGCAGTTTTGGAGCTGAAGCTTTCTTT
TRBJ2-5 | TRBD1 | - | TRBV25-1 | CASSEPGGPETQYF | TGTGCCAGCAGTGAGCCAGGGGGACCAGAGACCCAGTACTTC
TRBJ2-7 | - | - | TRBV4-3 | CASSQELAGAREQYF | TGCGCCAGCAGCCAAGAGTTGGCAGGGGCGCGGGAGCAGTACTTC
TRBJ2-2 | - | - | TRBV4-3 | CASSQERPSRLQNTGELFF | TGCGCCAGCAGCCAAGAGAGGCCGTCCAGGCTACAGAACACCGGGGAGCTGTTTTTT
TRBJ1-5 | - | - | TRBV19 | CASSPTDQPNQPQHF | TGTGCCAGTAGTCCCACCGACCAGCCCAATCAGCCCCAGCATTTT
TRBJ2-7 | TRBD2 | few | TRBV12-3/TRBV12-4 | CASSTTRLAGTDEQYF | TGTGCCAGCAGTACTACCCGACTAGCGGGAACTGACGAGCAGTACTTC
TRBJ2-5 | - | - | TRBV27 | CASRFTNIETQYF | TGTGCCAGCAGATTTACTAACATAGAGACCCAGTACTTC
TRBJ2-1 | - | few | TRBV5-5 | CASSPDLSLRYNEQFF | TGTGCCAGCAGCCCGGACTTAAGCCTGCGATACAATGAGCAGTTCTTC
TRBJ2-5 | TRBD2 | - | TRBV5-6 | CASSLVAGGRETQYF | TGTGCCAGCAGCTTGGTAGCGGGGGGTCGAGAGACCCAGTACTTC
TRBJ1-2 | - | - | TRBV12-3/TRBV12-4 | CASSLSGSLNYGYTF | TGTGCCAGCAGTTTAAGCGGCTCACTTAACTATGGCTACACCTTC
TRBJ2-7 | - | few | TRBV3-1 | CASSFSGTLLSYEQYF | TGTGCCAGCAGTTTTAGTGGGACGTTATTGTCCTACGAGCAGTACTTC
TRBJ2-1 | TRBD2 | - | TRBV7-2 | CASSLVRLAGNEQFF | TGTGCCAGCAGCTTAGTGCGACTAGCGGGTAATGAGCAGTTCTTC
TRBJ1-1 | TRBD1 | few | TRBV19 | CASSWRDRPLNTEAFF | TGTGCCAGTAGTTGGAGGGACAGGCCCTTGAACACTGAAGCTTTCTTT
TRBJ2-1 | TRBD2 | - | TRBV9 | CASSVATGRGYNEQFF | TGTGCCAGCAGCGTAGCCACCGGGCGGGGGTACAATGAGCAGTTCTTC